This T cell receptor beta chain was captured by sequencing in a study of T-cell memory formation after mild COVID-19. In its sample, this clonotype was seen a few times. TCRdb independently ran MiXCR on the 5' RACE reads; one entry per CDR3 protein. The table has hundreds of thousands of distinct CDR3 sequences, over 20% seen once. This CDR3 has 14 amino acids. Trimming pared 1 base from V and 7 bases from J, leaving 12 bases between. Germline CDR1 is LGHDT and CDR2 is YNNKEL (reference sequence). The TCR originated in an adult woman who had mild COVID-19 (a few samples of this study predate the infection). Cell type and time point are not known. V gene TRBV3-1 combines with J gene TRBJ2-3; no definite D call. The sample comprised PBMCs or a T cell subset sorted from them (not recorded which). CDR3 DNA sequence: TGTGCCAGCAGCCAAGCTAACGGTGGTTATACGCAGTATTTT. It encodes CASSQANGGYTQYF.